The clone carrying this TCR beta chain was seen a few times. The data belong to a study of metastatic and nonmetastatic thyroid tumors. TCRdb re-analyzed the PCR reads through MiXCR. Of around 45,000 clones in the sample, under 4% are singletons; the top ten hold about 9.7%. Prior to thyroid surgery, none of the patients had received any treatment. The CDR3 runs to 14 residues. The trim removed 6 bases at V and 9 bases at J, leaving 11 bases unmatched. The J gene is TRBJ2-4, the V gene TRBV12-3 or TRBV12-4; TRBD2 matches at 7 bases. This receptor was identified in a female donor with papillary thyroid cancer or a benign thyroid nodule (not recorded which). Some clones in this sample may be carry-over from other donors' samples. Specimen: blood. CDR3 DNA: TGTGCCAGCAGCAGCGGGGAGGGTCGAGGCATTCAGTACTTC. This sequence encodes CASSSGEGRGIQYF.